The subject of this entry is one T cell receptor beta chain. What it recognizes is unknown. These data belong to a study of T cells in Graves' hyperthyroidism and ophthalmopathy. Study-wide background: Pretreatment peripheral blood was obtained at initial diagnosis. Overall study findings and caveats: Expanded thyroid clonotypes (above 0.001) were mostly also found in blood. A model using 13 V-J features told ophthalmopathy apart from stable hyperthyroidism.

What was amplified from RNA transcripts were TCR beta CDR3 regions. The study used the HTBI primer set for a first-round RT-PCR of the TCR CDR3. TCRdb re-derived calls from the multiplex PCR reads in MiXCR, one entry per CDR3 protein. Counted here are 690,000 or so distinct CDR3 sequences, 18% occurring once; the ten biggest clones make up around 17%. Diagnostic assessment was based on clinical symptoms, serum thyroxine and TRAb, thyroid ultrasound and orbital computed tomography. V was clipped by 0 bases and J by 3 bases, with 15 bases between them. Per germline, CDR1 DFQATT and CDR2 SNEGSKA (reference sequence). The CDR3 contains 16 residues.

The rearrangement joins TRBV20-1 to TRBJ1-5; D unresolved. Sequenced sample: blood. The clonotype comes from a woman in her fifties or sixties with Graves' hyperthyroidism that later progressed to Graves' ophthalmopathy. The CDR3 DNA is TGCAGTGCTAGAGATTTAGGTAGAACAGACAATCAGCCCCAGCATTTT. The encoded protein is CSARDLGRTDNQPQHF.